This T cell receptor beta chain was sequenced for a study of beta chain features in type 1 diabetes (dated by TCRdb to the late 2010s). About the investigation overall: No differences in mean age, gender distribution, total cell number or subset yield were found between patients and healthy donors. Across all samples, 107,917,701 sorted cells were examined, and cell number per subset correlated strongly with RNA yield. The study compared TCRB repertoires of sorted circulating CD4+ T cell subsets between recently diagnosed type 1 diabetes patients and matched healthy donors. Regulatory and stem cell-like memory subsets were isolated from only 8 patients and roughly eight healthy donors, whereas naive and central memory subsets came from all 28 donors.

Each donor gave one peripheral blood draw, about 100 mL on average, collected into heparinised tubes. Naive, central memory, regulatory and stem cell-like memory CD4+ T cells were sorted on a BD FACSAria II using a panel including CD45RO, CCR7, CD25, CD127, CD95 and CD27. All sorted populations exceeded 95% purity. PBMCs were isolated immediately by Lymphoprep density gradient centrifugation and stained directly without culture. So that batch effects would be minimized, each experiment stained and sorted samples in pairs, pairing one healthy donor with one patient. Deletion took 5 bases off V and 5 bases off J, with a span of 13 bases between the germline ends. The CDR3 contains 13 residues, cysteine and phenylalanine counted. Only the CDR3 portion is preserved as DNA: 39 bases, with reading frame beginning at the first base. CDR1 and CDR2, per the germline V gene, are KGHSH and LQKENI. All of the isolated RNA was reverse transcribed with the High Capacity cDNA Reverse Transcription Kit, so expressed TCRB transcripts were sequenced. Naive, central memory and regulatory T cell samples underwent deep immunoSEQ sequencing, averaging around 4 million total reads per sample. Sorted cells were lysed in RLT buffer and RNA was extracted with DNase-treated RNeasy Micro or Mini kits, depending on cell number. To prevent cross-contamination, each cell subset was processed individually, whereas patient and healthy donor samples were processed jointly. The immunoSEQ multiplex PCR was used to amplify TCRB sequences from cDNA, generating 87-bp fragments that spanned the CDR3 region. The amplicons were sequenced using the Illumina HiSeq platform. In the source study's methods: PCR bias was computationally corrected using synthetic template baselines, reads within Hamming distance 2 were collapsed, and singletons that could not be merged were discarded. Reads were aligned against IMGT so that V, D and J genes, CDR3 length and insertions or deletions at six rearrangement sites could be assigned. Within each subset, clonotype counts were normalized to sorted cell number, after which true diversity and Gini coefficients were computed with the tcR R package. The overlap coefficient, calculated on TCRB nucleotide sequences, was used to measure repertoire sharing. As a proxy for the pre-selection repertoire, out-of-frame TCRB sequences from naive cells were analyzed. TCRdb took over this immuneACCESS table, retaining in-frame rearrangements with V and J assigned. Such tables are incomplete; in checked studies, under half of the missing clones stem from an unresolved V gene, and the remainder is unexplained. D and trimming were read from the DNA, whereas the V and J calls and clone size are those reported in that table. Recorded for this sample are roughly 230,000 clones; around 9.6% of them occurred a single time. Of the sample, approximately 0.03% is held by the ten largest clones.

There are many counts of this clone. The target of this receptor is not known. One base away there is no much larger clone; base qualities are not given. Beyond this particular receptor, the publication reports: Naive, central memory and regulatory TCRB repertoires appeared to be more similar among patients than among healthy donors. Because the HLA sub-analyses included only small numbers of individuals, any influence of HLA type on TCRB rearrangement was left unresolved. A moderate but significant shortening of TCRB CDR3 length was observed in type 1 diabetes patients in all four CD4+ subsets. PCR may preferentially amplify shorter templates, but because patient and control samples were amplified and corrected together, any resulting skew would affect both groups equally. At VDJ recombination sites, patients with type 1 diabetes made fewer insertions and deleted more nucleotides, a pattern implying thymic rearrangement abnormalities. Because cDNA was sequenced instead of genomic DNA, activated cells with high expression could be over-represented, although the groups did not differ in activation or CD3 levels.

This receptor was taken from a woman aged 18-29 years in good health. The material sequenced was naive CD4+ T cells from blood. According to the study, the label for this sample's cell subset or site signals: true naive CD4+ T cells. The chain uses TRBV18 and TRBJ2-7; TRBD2 could be the D gene, as 7 bases match. The bases are TGTGCCAGCTCATCCACAGGGACTAACGAGCAGTACTTC. Translated, it gives CASSSTGTNEQYF.